This entry describes one T cell receptor (beta chain). The antigen is undetermined. The data were produced by immunoSEQ multiplex PCR, yet TCRdb's version contains in-frame clones alone and is incomplete. The table has around 400,000 clones, 90% seen once. This CDR3 is built from 16 residues. V was clipped by 6 bases and J by 2 bases; unmatched bases: 9. The germline CDR1 and CDR2 sequences are SGHVS and FQNEAQ. These data are taken from a study of Ad26.COV2.S vaccination and SARS-CoV-2 variants. Study results and caveats: Non-spike TCR breadth did not differ much between vaccine and placebo recipients.

This sample's treatment: some 20 received Ad26.COV2.S at low or high dose, single or two shots; 5 received placebo; per-sample allocation not given. Collection of the samples took place on day 63 after the first injection of vaccine or placebo. Adults aged 18-55 years in Boston included the donor. An Ad26 vector was used to express Wuhan-strain SARS-CoV-2 spike as the vaccine. The rearrangement uses TRBV7-8 and TRBJ2-3, with 9 positions matching TRBD2. The sequence came from a person aged 18-60 years who received the Ad26.COV2.S COVID-19 vaccine or a placebo. The material was peripheral blood, obtained in a trial of Ad26.COV2.S vaccine versus placebo. This CDR3 reads CASRTSGTSFTDTQYF. The DNA for the CDR3 is TGTGCCAGCAGGACATCCGGGACTAGCTTCACAGATACGCAGTATTTT.